These 14 T cell receptor beta chains originate from one sample sequenced in a study of blood T cell repertoires in COVID-19. The method was immunoSEQ multiplex PCR; TCRdb's version includes in-frame clones alone and lacks a portion of them. This table has 200,000 to 300,000 clones, roughly 80% appearing once. The sample was peripheral blood. The receptors shown here come from a woman aged 80 or over with acute or convalescent COVID-19.

The rearrangement links TRBV5-1 to TRBJ2-7, with 8 bases that match TRBD1. Losses at the gene ends were 3 bases for V and 1 base for J; bases not matched to a gene: 3. CDR1 is SGHRS and CDR2 is YFSETQ in the germline V gene. The CDR3 extends over 14 amino acids. CDR3 protein: CASSWTGFSYEQYF. As DNA, the CDR3 is TGCGCCAGCAGCTGGACAGGGTTTTCCTACGAGCAGTACTTC.

The sample holds one count of this clone. The chain recombines TRBV11-2 with TRBJ2-1; the match to TRBD2 covers 7 bases. CDR1 SGHAT and CDR2 FQNNGV come from the germline V gene. Unmatched junction bases numbered 10, after V lost 5 bases and J lost 9 bases. The CDR3 extends over 14 amino acids. The CDR3 region is CASSIRWGEGEQFF. DNA of the CDR3: TGTGCCAGCAGCATCCGGTGGGGGGAGGGTGAGCAGTTCTTC.

The count of this clone is one. The genes are TRBV5-1 and TRBJ2-7, with D possibly TRBD1 on 5 matching bases. CDR1 and CDR2 from the germline V gene are SGHRS and YFSETQ. Deletions cut 0 bases from V and 5 bases from J, with 9 bases between. CDR3 length equals 13 residues. The CDR3 loop reads CASSLVAGNEQYF. In nucleotides, the CDR3 is TGCGCCAGCAGCTTGGTAGCAGGGAACGAGCAGTACTTC.

V usage is TRBV7-9 and J usage is TRBJ2-1; maybe TRBD1 (5 bases). Germline CDR1 is SEHNR and CDR2 is FQNEAQ (reference sequence). The CDR3 covers 12 residues. Trimming pared 4 bases from V and 10 bases from J, leaving 11 bases between. The chain's CDR3 is CASSWPGNEQFF. CDR3 DNA sequence: TGTGCCAGCAGCTGGCCAGGGAACGAGCAGTTCTTC.

The rearrangement joins TRBV7-9 to TRBJ1-2, with a tentative D call TRBD1 (6 bases). Trimming stripped 7 bases from V and 8 bases from J, with 17 bases between. CDR3 length equals 13 residues. Germline V CDR1 and CDR2: SEHNR, FQNEAQ (reference sequence). The CDR3 DNA follows: TGTGCCAGCATCAAGGGACAAGGGTACGGCTACACCTTC. Translation gives CASIKGQGYGYTF.

This clone was detected only a few times. This sequence joins TRBV19 and TRBJ1-1; D uncertain. The germline V gene has CDR1 LNHDA and CDR2 SQIVND (reference sequence). The CDR3 extends over 17 amino acids. V was shortened by 6 bases and J by 3 bases, with 23 bases between the two germline ends. This chain's CDR3 is CASSTVGRERWDTEAFF. The CDR3 bases are TGTGCCAGTAGCACCGTGGGGAGGGAGAGGTGGGACACTGAAGCTTTCTTT.

The genes are TRBV11-2 and TRBJ2-4; 10 bases agree with TRBD2. The CDR3 consists of 19 residues. Germline CDR1 and CDR2: SGHAT and FQNNGV. After removal of 4 bases from V and 3 bases from J, the junction contained 15 bases not matched to a gene. CDR3 residues: CASSSIPSGGALNKNIQYF. CDR3 nucleotides: TGTGCCAGCAGCTCAATACCCAGCGGGGGGGCCTTGAACAAAAACATTCAGTACTTC.

In DNA, the CDR3 is TGTGCCAGCAGTGGGGGACAGCACAATCAGCCCCAGCATTTT. Its translation is CASSGGQHNQPQHF. This rearrangement joins TRBV2 to TRBJ1-5; 7 bases line up with TRBD1. V lost 4 bases and J lost 3; bases outside the gene matches: 3. Germline V CDR1 and CDR2: SNHLY, FYNNEI. The CDR3 runs 14 residues. The variable domain in full, completed from reference TRBV2 and TRBJ1-5, reads EPEVTQTPSHQVTQMGQEVILRCVPISNHLYFYWYRQILGQKVEFLVSFYNNEISEKSEIFDDQFSVERPDGSNFTLKIRSTKLEDSAMYFCASSGGQHNQPQHFGDGTRLSIL.

V and J are TRBV19 and TRBJ2-2; TRBD1 matches 7 bases. Trimming cost V 8 bases and J 3 bases; bases outside gene matches: 9. Germline assignment: CDR1 LNHDA and CDR2 SQIVND (reference sequence). The CDR3 has 15 residues. The CDR3 protein is CASSIRTGDTGELFF. CDR3 sequence (DNA): TGTGCCAGTTCTATAAGAACAGGGGACACCGGGGAGCTGTTTTTT.

The V call is TRBV2, the J call TRBJ1-1; 7 bases map to TRBD1. Germline V gives CDR1 SNHLY, CDR2 FYNNEI. The CDR3 has 14 amino acids. V trimming: 7 bases; J trimming: 5 bases; junction bases outside the gene matches: 10. This chain's CDR3 is CASNPQGMGTEAFF. Written as DNA, the CDR3 is TGTGCCAGCAACCCACAGGGGATGGGTACTGAAGCTTTCTTT.

This sequence joins TRBV6-5 and TRBJ1-1, with 8 bases identical to TRBD1. Germline V gene lookup returns CDR1 MNHEY and CDR2 SVGAGI. V gave up 8 bases and J gave up 6 bases; unmatched junction bases: 14. The CDR3 has 15 amino acids. CDR3: CASSYRAGGEAEAFF. CDR3 coding DNA: TGTGCCAGCTCCTACAGGGCAGGGGGCGAGGCTGAAGCTTTCTTT.

The chain couples TRBV28 to TRBJ2-6; 7 bases fit TRBD1. This CDR3 has 17 residues. The germline V gene encodes CDR1 MDHEN and CDR2 SYDVKM. After removal of 4 bases from V and 0 bases from J, the junction contained 6 bases not matched to a gene. The DNA for the CDR3 is TGTGCCAGCAGTTCCGTGGGGGACAGCTCTGGGGCCAACGTCCTGACTTTC. Translating gives CASSSVGDSSGANVLTF.

V gene TRBV19 combines with J gene TRBJ2-5, with 7 bases fitting TRBD2. In germline, CDR1 is LNHDA, CDR2 SQIVND (reference sequence). The CDR3 length is 14 residues. V lost 3 bases and J lost 2; bases outside the gene matches: 3. In DNA, the CDR3 is TGTGCCAGTAGTATCACTAGCGCGCAAGAGACCCAGTACTTC. Its protein is CASSITSAQETQYF.

The J gene is TRBJ1-4, the V gene TRBV5-1; no clear D. CDR1 is SGHRS, CDR2 YFSETQ, per germline. The CDR3 is made up of 14 amino acids. V gave up 6 bases and J gave up 0 bases, with 9 bases separating them. CDR3 residues: CASKTVSTNEKLFF. CDR3 bases: TGCGCCAGCAAAACAGTTTCAACTAATGAAAAACTGTTTTTT.